Described below is a single T cell receptor (beta chain) sequence and its context. Antigen: not known. These data originate in a study of beta chain features in type 1 diabetes. Study outcomes and limitations: Shorter TCRB CDR3s, moderately but significantly so, marked every one of the four CD4+ subsets in Type 1 diabetes patients. Still unanswered here is whether HLA type influences TCRB rearrangement. Across patients, naive, central memory and Treg TCRB repertoires exhibited apparently greater similarity than was observed across healthy donors.

The whole isolated RNA underwent reverse transcription, so sequencing captured expressed TCRB transcripts. Generated by immunoSEQ multiplex PCR, the TCRdb table keeps only in-frame clones and is missing some. The sample yields hundreds of thousands of clones, under 15% seen once. Germline CDR1 is MDHEN and CDR2 is SYDVKM. The CDR3 is 14 residues long. J was trimmed by 4 bases and V by 5 bases; bases with no gene match: 7. The sequence was obtained from a man younger than 35 with type 1 diabetes. The specimen sequenced was naive CD4+ T cells from blood. The J gene is TRBJ1-2, the V gene TRBV28; TRBD1 aligns across 7 bases. This CDR3 reads CASSTQGEGYGYTF. In DNA form, the CDR3 reads TGTGCCAGCAGTACTCAGGGGGAGGGCTATGGCTACACCTTC.